This T cell receptor beta chain was retrieved from a study of shared clonotypes between healthy human individuals. Authors' analysis steps: For the immunoSEQ data, sequences were junction-only without quality scores, so filtering differed. Some clones are missing from TCRdb's copy, which holds only in-frame ones; the method was immunoSEQ multiplex PCR. V and J calls and clone size are copied from that table; D and trimming were computed from the DNA. The table includes about 2 million clones, less than 95% detected once. Notes on this clone: Its matching antigen is unknown.

The V gene end was trimmed by 4 bases and the J gene end by 7 bases; junction bases not matched to a gene: 7. Germline V gene data show CDR1 as LGHNA and CDR2 as YSLEER. CDR3 length: 16 residues. Notes on the study in general: Generally, naive subsets came out with larger estimated richness than memory subsets. The rarefaction results pointed to incomplete sorted-subset sequencing despite large depth. Shared clonotypes across all four donors exceeded non-shared ones in generation probability.

It was CD45RO-negative cells, positively selected for CCR7, that made up naive CD8 cells, with terminally differentiated effector memory CD45RA+ cells excluded. Sequenced sample: naive CD8+ T cells sorted from blood. This TCR was recovered from a man in his late teens or twenties in good health. This rearrangement joins TRBV4-3 to TRBJ2-5, with 15 bases fitting TRBD2. In DNA, the CDR3 is TGCGCCAGCAGCCGTGGACTAGCGGGAGGGCCAGGGACCCAGTACTTC. It codes for CASSRGLAGGPGTQYF.